This record covers a single TCR beta chain. This sample is drawn from a study of blood T cell repertoires in COVID-19. Overall study context: The United States, Italy and Spain supplied acute and convalescent COVID-19 samples. T cells, B-cell-depleted T cells, or PBMCs provided the cDNA or gDNA that served as material.

The CDR3 is 13 residues long. With 4 bases clipped from V and 10 bases from J, the junction kept 6 bases outside the gene matches. Germline V gene sequence: CDR1 GTSNPN, CDR2 SVGIG (reference sequence). The repertoire was sequenced with immunoSEQ multiplex PCR; TCRdb's copy has only in-frame clones and lacks some. The data contain 75,000 to 100,000 clones, 81% of them seen just once; the ten biggest clones take up roughly 4.4%. This rearrangement joins TRBV30 to TRBJ1-6; 8 bases match TRBD1. The specimen sequenced was peripheral blood. The receptor comes from a man between 60 and 70 years old with acute or convalescent COVID-19. Here the CDR3 DNA reads TGTGCCTGGACAGCAGGGGGCAGGTCACCCCTCCACTTT. Protein: CAWTAGGRSPLHF. Variable domain in full (rest from reference TRBV30 and TRBJ1-6): SQTIHQWPATLVQPVGSPLSLECTVEGTSNPNLYWYRQAAGRGLQLLFYSVGIGQISSEVPQNLSASRPQDRQFILSSKKLLLSDSGFYLCAWTAGGRSPLHFGNGTRLTVT.